Listed here are 3 T cell receptor beta chains from one sample, sequenced in a study of T cell repertoires in cytomegalovirus infection. Their specific antigens are unknown. One entry per CDR3 protein results from TCRdb running MiXCR on the reads. Of about 890,000 distinct CDR3 sequences in the sample, 31% were seen once. This sample comprised cultured CD8+ T cells from PBMCs, obtained from culture after CMV antigen stimulation. The receptors shown here come from a human donor in good health (CMV status not recorded). Some clones in this sample may be carry-over from other donors' samples.

The chain joins TRBV5-6 to TRBJ1-5; D call uncertain. From germline, CDR1 is SGHDT and CDR2 YYEEEE. This CDR3 contains 13 residues. Trimming cost V 4 bases and J 6 bases, with 11 bases left between them. The CDR3 sequence is CASSPFVGQPQHF. The DNA for the CDR3 is TGTGCCAGCAGCCCGTTCGTCGGTCAGCCCCAGCATTTT.

This chain connects TRBV12-3 or TRBV12-4 to TRBJ2-5; TRBD1 is a possible D gene (6 bases). This CDR3 contains 14 residues. V lost 5 bases, J lost 5 bases, and 15 bases lay in between. CDR3 region: CASSKTGRGETQYF. CDR3 bases: TGTGCCAGCAGTAAGACAGGCAGAGGGGAGACCCAGTACTTC.

This clonotype occurred a few times. The J gene is TRBJ2-7, the V gene TRBV20-1; tentatively, D is TRBD2 (6 bases). CDR1 and CDR2 from the germline V gene are DFQATT and SNEGSKA (reference sequence). CDR3 size: 16 residues. V was shortened by 1 base and J by 3 bases, with 19 bases between the two germline ends. CDR3 sequence reads: CSARGPGAKTIYEQYV. In DNA form, the CDR3 reads TGCAGTGCTAGAGGACCGGGAGCGAAAACCATCTACGAGCAGTACGTC.